These 19 T cell receptor beta chains were sequenced from one sample in a study of blood T cell repertoires in COVID-19. Libraries were prepared by immunoSEQ multiplex PCR; TCRdb keeps only in-frame clonotypes and omits some of them. The table has 80,000 or so clones, 90% seen once; the top ten hold around 1%. The sequenced sample consisted of peripheral blood. The receptor set was obtained from a woman between 50 and 59 years old in a cohort sampled during active COVID-19.

The V and J genes are TRBV6-6 and TRBJ1-6; D remains ambiguous. Trimming stripped 5 bases from V and 0 bases from J, with 8 bases between. CDR1 and CDR2 (germline): MNHNY, SVGAGI (reference sequence). The CDR3 sequence is 15 residues long. Here the CDR3 reads CASSPDSSYNSPLHF. In DNA form, the CDR3 reads TGTGCCAGCAGTCCCGATAGCTCCTATAATTCACCCCTCCACTTT.

This clone was counted once. An end of the junction differs from the germline gene, which may be a read error. CDR3 coding DNA: TGTGCCACCCGTGAAGGGACAGCGACGGGGAATGAGCAGTTCTTC. Its translation is CATREGTATGNEQFF. This sequence joins TRBV24-1 and TRBJ2-1; 7 bases are a match to TRBD1. Looked up from germline, CDR1 is KGHDR and CDR2 is SFDVKD. This CDR3 spans 15 amino acids.

The rearrangement links TRBV14 to TRBJ1-5; D is undetermined. This CDR3 region has 13 residues. The V end was cut by 4 bases, the J end by 3 bases, with 7 bases between. Germline V lookup: CDR1 SGHDN, CDR2 FVKESK. CDR3 DNA: TGTGCCAGCAGCCCTGGACTCAATCAGCCCCAGCATTTT. Translating gives CASSPGLNQPQHF.

This clone was seen once. This sequence joins TRBV18 and TRBJ2-3, with a weak D call TRBD2 (6 bases). The CDR3 is made up of 16 amino acids. The V end lost 3 bases, the J end lost 2 bases, and 15 bases lay between the germline ends. Germline CDR1 KGHSH, CDR2 LQKENI. This CDR3 is CASSPQGSGNTDTQYF. The CDR3 bases are TGTGCCAGCTCACCCCAAGGTAGCGGAAACACAGATACGCAGTATTTT.

This clone was observed a handful of times. The chain has TRBV10-2 and TRBJ2-7; 7 bases align to TRBD1. Germline V gene sequence: CDR1 WSHSY, CDR2 SAAADI. With 6 bases clipped from V and 8 bases from J, the junction kept 16 bases outside the gene matches. The CDR3 sequence is 15 residues long. CDR3 coding DNA: TGCGCCAGCAGCTACGGGACAGCAAGACGTACACAGCAGTACTTC. Its translation: CASSYGTARRTQQYF.

The chain employs TRBV3-1 (or the pseudogene TRBV3-2) and TRBJ2-1, with D possibly TRBD1 on 6 matching bases. The germline gives CDR1 LGHDT, CDR2 YNNKEL (reference sequence). The V end was cut by 4 bases, the J end by 5 bases, with 9 bases between. This CDR3 comprises 13 residues. This chain's CDR3 is CASSPWTDNEQFF. For the CDR3, the DNA is TGTGCCAGCAGCCCCTGGACAGACAATGAGCAGTTCTTC.

This clone was detected only once. CDR3 sequence: CASSPLDGQGAGNTEAFF. CDR3 nucleotide sequence: TGTGCCAGCTCACCACTCGACGGACAGGGGGCTGGAAACACTGAAGCTTTCTTT. The rearrangement links TRBV18 to TRBJ1-1; 11 bases fit TRBD1. Germline lookup yields CDR1 KGHSH and CDR2 LQKENI. Losses at the gene ends were 1 base for V and 2 bases for J; bases not matched to a gene: 9. This CDR3 comprises 18 residues.

The chain employs TRBV11-2 and TRBJ1-1, with 7 bases fitting TRBD1. The CDR3 runs to 14 residues. Unmatched junction bases numbered 4, after V lost 5 bases and J lost 1 base. CDR1 and CDR2 from the germline V gene are SGHAT and FQNNGV. The CDR3 sequence: CASSPGQRNTEAFF. The CDR3 coding sequence is TGTGCCAGCAGCCCGGGACAGAGGAACACTGAAGCTTTCTTT.

The V gene is TRBV7-3, the J gene TRBJ1-3, with D perhaps TRBD1 (6 bases). Germline assignment: CDR1 SGHTA and CDR2 FQGTGA. The CDR3 length is 17 residues. V was trimmed by 5 bases and J by 1 base, leaving 18 bases between them. The CDR3 region is CASSPGMGAGSGNTIYF. CDR3 coding DNA: TGTGCCAGCAGCCCCGGAATGGGGGCAGGGTCTGGAAACACCATATATTTT. The full variable domain, completed using reference TRBV7-3 and TRBJ1-3, is GAGVSQTPSNKVTEKGKYVELRCDPISGHTALYWYRQSLGQGPEFLIYFQGTGAADDSGLPNDRFFAVRPEGSVSTLKIQRTERGDSAVYLCASSPGMGAGSGNTIYFGEGSWLTVV.

This chain links TRBV7-8 with TRBJ2-5; D possibly corresponds to TRBD2 (5 bases). Trimming removed 2 bases at V and 4 bases at J, with 14 bases between. Looked up from germline, CDR1 is SGHVS and CDR2 is FQNEAQ. CDR3 size: 15 residues. In DNA, the CDR3 is TGTGCCAGCAGCTTAAGGGCTACTAGAGGAGAGACCCAGTACTTC. Amino acid sequence: CASSLRATRGETQYF.

This clone has a handful of counts. V and J are TRBV12-1 and TRBJ2-7; TRBD2 is taken as the D call from the table, unchecked against the DNA. TRBV12-1 is reported as a pseudogene. The length of the CDR3 is 15 residues. CDR3 protein: CASRSNPPLRYEQYF. CDR3 sequence (DNA): TGTGCCAGCAGATCAAACCCCCCCCTGCGCTACGAGCAGTACTTC.

The rearrangement uses TRBV11-2 and TRBJ2-7; TRBD2 agrees at 16 bases. The CDR3 is made up of 16 amino acids. In germline, CDR1 is SGHAT, CDR2 FQNNGV. The ends lost 0 bases at V and 7 bases at J; junction bases unmatched: 3. CDR3 sequence: CASSLEGTSGRGEQYF. The CDR3 bases are TGTGCCAGCAGCTTAGAAGGGACTAGCGGGAGGGGTGAGCAGTACTTC.

Note on this clone: An end of the junction does not agree with germline; a read error may underlie this. V gene TRBV7-7 combines with J gene TRBJ2-1, with 11 positions matching TRBD2. There are 16 residues in the CDR3. Germline V CDR1 and CDR2: SSHAT, FNYEAQ (reference sequence). DNA of the CDR3: TGTGCTAGCAGTGCATTAGCGGGAGGGTCGGACAATGAGCAGTTCTTC. Translated: CASSALAGGSDNEQFF.

The chain couples TRBV7-2 to TRBJ1-2, with TRBD1 matching 7 bases. The CDR3 totals 14 residues. V lost 5 bases and J lost 8; bases outside the gene matches: 11. Germline CDR1 reads SGHTA; CDR2 reads FQGNSA. This CDR3 reads CASSPLTGYGGYTF. CDR3 DNA: TGTGCCAGCAGCCCATTGACAGGGTATGGCGGCTACACCTTC.

The chain uses TRBV6-5 and TRBJ1-2; TRBD1 matches at 7 bases. The V gene's germline CDR1 is MNHEY and CDR2 SVGAGI. V was pared by 4 bases and J by 4 bases, with 9 bases of the junction left unmatched. The length of the CDR3 is 15 residues. The CDR3 loop reads CASSSPGTASYGYTF. CDR3 nucleotide sequence: TGTGCCAGCAGTTCCCCCGGGACAGCTAGCTATGGCTACACCTTC.

The gene calls are TRBV10-1 and TRBJ2-1; TRBD2 matches at 13 bases. J gave up 6 bases and V 6 bases, and 5 bases lay outside the gene matches. The CDR3 has 15 amino acids. Germline V lookup: CDR1 WNHNN, CDR2 SYGVQD (reference sequence). The DNA of the CDR3 is TGCGCCAGCAGCCGGACTAGCGGGAGAGCCAATGAGCAGTTCTTC. Translating it yields CASSRTSGRANEQFF.

V gene TRBV4-1 combines with J gene TRBJ2-1; 13 bases are shared with TRBD2. This CDR3 comprises 21 residues. Per germline, CDR1 MGHRA and CDR2 YSYEKL. V gave up 2 bases and J gave up 6 bases; unmatched junction bases: 19. CDR3 amino acids: CASSQSHPLFGLAGEGNEQFF. CDR3 in DNA: TGCGCCAGCAGCCAATCCCACCCCCTTTTCGGACTAGCGGGAGAGGGCAATGAGCAGTTCTTC.

The rearrangement uses TRBV10-2 and TRBJ2-1, with 7 nucleotides matching TRBD1. V lost 6 bases, J lost 0 bases, and 5 bases stayed unmatched. Looked up from germline, CDR1 is WSHSY and CDR2 is SAAADI. The CDR3 consists of 15 residues. This CDR3 reads CASREDRSSYNEQFF. In DNA form, the CDR3 reads TGCGCCAGCAGAGAGGACAGGTCCTCCTACAATGAGCAGTTCTTC.

This clone was recorded once. This chain joins TRBV7-3 and TRBJ2-1; 11 bases fit TRBD2. The junction had 6 bases not matched to a gene; V was cut back by 5 bases and J by 3 bases. The CDR3 runs to 16 residues. Germline V gene sequence: CDR1 SGHTA, CDR2 FQGTGA. The CDR3 loop is CASSPLGLAGYNEQFF. CDR3 nucleotide sequence: TGTGCCAGCAGCCCCCTAGGACTAGCGGGCTACAATGAGCAGTTCTTC.